The source of this T cell receptor (beta chain) is a study of T cell repertoires in cytomegalovirus infection. One entry per CDR3 protein results from TCRdb running MiXCR on the reads. The sample includes 500,000 or so distinct CDR3 sequences, approximately 15% seen only once; the top ten take more than 20%. Trimming removed 3 bases from V and 3 bases from J, with 8 bases in between. CDR1 and CDR2 from the germline V gene are SEHNR and FQNEAQ (reference sequence). The CDR3 extends over 13 amino acids. Points from the study as a whole: The response measured ex vivo was dominated by TCR beta clonotypes (HLA-C-restricted and CMV-specific).

This clonotype showed up many times. Its target is unknown. This receptor was obtained from a human donor in good health (CMV status not recorded). Some clones in this sample may be carry-over from other donors' samples. Input material: CD8+ T cells from PBMCs. The chain couples TRBV7-9 to TRBJ1-1; no reliable D call. CDR3 sequence: CASSFVRDTEAFF. CDR3 DNA: TGTGCCAGCAGCTTCGTCCGGGACACTGAAGCTTTCTTT.